The rows below give T cell receptor beta chains drawn from one sample of a study of cytomegalovirus exposure and HLA in healthy donors. Method: immunoSEQ multiplex PCR; TCRdb's copy keeps in-frame clones and lacks some. Of about 150,000 clones listed, 75% were seen once; the top ten hold 1.3% to 1.5%. Material for sequencing was PBMCs. These receptors were taken from a man between 18 and 35 years old in good health and CMV-seronegative. Each CDR3 is given with its conserved first and last residue. Each record gives: V gene, D gene, CDR3 length, clone size, J gene, CDR3 DNA, CDR3 protein. D genes are given only for firm matches. Clone size, where shown, is once, few, many, or a class for clones that have expanded.

V: TRBV16
D: TRBD1
length: 15
size: .
J: TRBJ1-4
DNA: TGTGCCAGCAACAGCCAGGGGGCTGTGAATGAAAAACTGTTTTTT
CDR3: CASNSQGAVNEKLFF

V: TRBV18
D: .
length: 13
size: .
J: TRBJ2-7
DNA: TGTGCCAGCTCACCCCACAGGGACGGCGAGCAGTACTTC
CDR3: CASSPHRDGEQYF

V: TRBV7-8
D: .
length: 14
size: few
J: TRBJ1-2
DNA: TGTGCCAGCAGCAATATGGGCGGGACCTATGGCTACACCTTC
CDR3: CASSNMGGTYGYTF

V: TRBV4-3
D: .
length: 17
size: .
J: TRBJ2-1
DNA: TGCGCCAGCAGCCAAGAAGGGGTGAGTAGCGGAACCAATGAGCAGTTCTTC
CDR3: CASSQEGVSSGTNEQFF

V: TRBV30
D: TRBD1
length: 15
size: .
J: TRBJ1-3
DNA: TGTGCCTGGAGTTCGACCCGGGACAGGGCCGACACCATATATTTT
CDR3: CAWSSTRDRADTIYF

V: TRBV6-1
D: TRBD1
length: 15
size: .
J: TRBJ1-2
DNA: TGTGCCAGCAGTTCGACAGGGGGGAAGGACTATGGCTACACCTTC
CDR3: CASSSTGGKDYGYTF

V: TRBV9
D: TRBD2
length: 15
size: .
J: TRBJ2-7
DNA: TGTGCCAGCAGCTTAACTAGCGGGAGTGAAAACGAGCAGTACTTC
CDR3: CASSLTSGSENEQYF

V: TRBV2
D: .
length: 14
size: .
J: TRBJ2-7
DNA: TGTGCCAGCAGTGTAGAGGGCCTTAGGAACGAGCAGTACTTC
CDR3: CASSVEGLRNEQYF

V: TRBV4-1
D: .
length: 15
size: once
J: TRBJ2-5
DNA: TGCGCCAGCAGCCAAGATCCGGCAGGGGGGGAGACCCAGTACTTC
CDR3: CASSQDPAGGETQYF

V: TRBV9
D: TRBD2
length: 15
size: .
J: TRBJ2-1
DNA: TGTGCCAGCAGCCCCGGACTAGCGGGAATAAATGAGCAGTTCTTC
CDR3: CASSPGLAGINEQFF

V: TRBV6-5
D: TRBD2
length: 11
size: .
J: TRBJ2-1
DNA: TGTGCCAGCAGCTTCAGCGGGAGAGAGTTCTTC
CDR3: CASSFSGREFF

V: TRBV30
D: .
length: 11
size: .
J: TRBJ1-1
DNA: TGTGCCTGGAGTGCCTACACTGAAGCTTTCTTT
CDR3: CAWSAYTEAFF

V: TRBV27
D: .
length: 14
size: once
J: TRBJ2-7
DNA: TGTGCCAGCAGTTTTGCGTCGCGCCCCTACGAGCAGTACTTC
CDR3: CASSFASRPYEQYF

V: TRBV11-2
D: .
length: 19
size: .
J: TRBJ2-1
DNA: TGTGCCAGCAGCTTACCTCCGTCGGAGCAGTACTACCTATACAATGAGCAGTTCTTC
CDR3: CASSLPPSEQYYLYNEQFF

V: TRBV7-8
D: .
length: 14
size: .
J: TRBJ2-7
DNA: TGTGCCAGCAGCTTAAAAGGCGGCCCCTACGAGCAGTACTTC
CDR3: CASSLKGGPYEQYF

V: TRBV7-9
D: TRBD1
length: 15
size: .
J: TRBJ1-3
DNA: TGTGCCAGCAGCCTCAGGGGGCACTCTGGAAACACCATATATTTT
CDR3: CASSLRGHSGNTIYF

V: TRBV6-5
D: TRBD2
length: 15
size: .
J: TRBJ2-4
DNA: TGTGCCAGCAGTTACTCGACGACCGCGGGGGACATTCAGTACTTC
CDR3: CASSYSTTAGDIQYF

V: TRBV11-3
D: TRBD1
length: 16
size: .
J: TRBJ2-7
DNA: TGTGCCAGCAGCTTAGCCTCTGGGGACAGGGGATACGAGCAGTACTTC
CDR3: CASSLASGDRGYEQYF